The 28 T cell receptor beta chains below all came from one sample that was sequenced in a study of tumor-infiltrating lymphocytes in primary liver carcinoma (dated by TCRdb to between 2016 and 2019). Blood RNA was extracted from unsorted whole blood using TRIzol reagent, and germline DNA was obtained with the DNeasy Blood & Tissue kit. Sequencing was performed on an Illumina HiSeq 2500. A constant-region primer and ProtoScript II reverse transcriptase were used to reverse-transcribe TCRbeta-specific cDNA from roughly 0.5 ug total RNA. The TCRbeta libraries were prepared through three rounds of nested multiplex PCR following a slightly modified ARM-PCR procedure. Multiplex TRBV1-TRBV30 forward primers and a Cbeta reverse primer were used in the first two PCR rounds, each of which was run for around 10 cycles. TCRdb cleaned the public reads at Q25 with fastp, built clones with MiXCR and kept in-frame beta chains. Entries that share a CDR3 protein sequence are merged under the most common genes and DNA. This sample is represented by hundreds of thousands of distinct CDR3 sequences; 50% to 70% of them were singletons. The ten biggest clones cover approximately 9% of the sample.

The sequenced material came from peripheral blood. These receptors all come from a man in his forties with primary liver carcinoma and hepatitis B virus infection.

About this clonotype itself: A read error is possible here, since a much larger clone lies one base away. This sequence joins TRBV6-2 or TRBV6-3 and TRBJ2-7; D perhaps matches TRBD2 (6 bases). Germline V lookup: CDR1 MNHEY, CDR2 SVGEGT. The CDR3 totals 13 residues. V was shortened by 8 bases and J by 1 base, with 12 bases between the two germline ends. In DNA, the CDR3 is TGTGCCAGCGGTTCGACTAGTTCCTACGAGCAGTACTTC. The encoded protein is CASGSTSSYEQYF.

This clonotype was counted ten times or more. This chain connects TRBV29-1 to TRBJ2-3; 10 positions match TRBD2. V lost 7 bases and J lost 2; bases outside the gene matches: 6. Germline lookup yields CDR1 SQVTM and CDR2 ANQGSEA. The CDR3 has 14 amino acids. In DNA, the CDR3 is TGCAGCGGTGGACTAGCGGTTTCCACAGATACGCAGTATTTT. Encoded protein: CSGGLAVSTDTQYF.

Concerning this clonotype: This CDR3 is missing its conserved last phenylalanine or tryptophan, likely due to a read error. The chain joins TRBV10-3 to TRBJ2-7, with no clear D. Germline CDR1 is ENHRY and CDR2 is SYGVKD. V dropped 3 bases and J dropped 6 bases, with 18 bases sitting between them. This CDR3 contains 15 residues. CDR3: CAISDSARRSVEQYS. Written as DNA, the CDR3 is TGTGCCATCAGTGATTCGGCTAGAAGGTCCGTCGAGCAGTACTCC.

The chain combines TRBV6-2 or TRBV6-3 with TRBJ2-1, with TRBD2 identical over 14 bases. Germline CDR1 reads MNHEY; CDR2 reads SVGEGT. V shed 7 bases, J shed 5 bases, and the junction held 10 bases outside the gene matches. There are 17 residues in the CDR3. The CDR3 here is CASNPHSGLAGDNEQFF. The DNA for the CDR3 is TGTGCCAGCAATCCCCATTCGGGACTAGCGGGGGACAATGAGCAGTTCTTC.

For this clonotype: One base away lies a much larger clone, so this may be a sequencing read error. This likely comes from a read error, as the CDR3 has no conserved phenylalanine or tryptophan at its end. The V gene is TRBV6-1, the J gene TRBJ1-2, with TRBD1 matching over 9 bases. Per germline, CDR1 MNHNS and CDR2 SASEGT. J gave up 7 bases and V 5 bases, and 8 bases lay outside the gene matches. The CDR3 is 14 amino acids. The CDR3 spells CASSFPQGAVGYTS. CDR3 bases: TGTGCCAGCAGTTTCCCACAGGGGGCCGTTGGCTACACCTCC.

In the case of this clonotype: This likely comes from a read error, as the CDR3 has no conserved phenylalanine or tryptophan at its end. The chain recombines TRBV11-2 with TRBJ1-4; possibly TRBD1 for D (5 bases). The germline gives CDR1 SGHAT, CDR2 FQNNGV. The CDR3 consists of 15 residues. The CDR3 bases are TGTGCTAGCAACTTAGATCAAAGGGGATCTGAAAAACTGTTTTTG. This sequence encodes CASNLDQRGSEKLFL.

This clonotype came up once. This may come from a read error, since a much larger clone is one base off. The chain couples TRBV6-2 or TRBV6-3 to TRBJ2-7; TRBD2 matches at 9 bases. Germline V gene lookup returns CDR1 MNHEY and CDR2 SVGEGT. CDR3 size: 16 residues. In nucleotides, the CDR3 is TGTGCCAGCAGTTCGGTTAGCGGGAGCTTCTTCTACGAGCGGTACTTC. It is translated as CASSSVSGSFFYERYF.

This chain connects TRBV7-8 to TRBJ1-4; 7 bases agree with TRBD1. The CDR3 loop spans 14 amino acids. After removal of 6 bases from V and 8 bases from J, the junction contained 9 bases not matched to a gene. Germline lookup yields CDR1 SGHVS and CDR2 FQNEAQ. Here the CDR3 DNA reads TGTGCCAGCAGGCACAGGGGTTCAAACGAAAAACTGTTTTTT. Translated, it gives CASRHRGSNEKLFF. Together with reference TRBV7-8 and TRBJ1-4, the CDR3 gives the full variable domain: GAGVSQSPRYKVAKRGQDVALRCDPISGHVSLFWYQQALGQGPEFLTYFQNEAQLDKSGLPSDRFFAERPEGSVSTLKIQRTQQEDSAVYLCASRHRGSNEKLFFGSGTQLSVL.

Turning to this clonotype: A much larger clone sits a single nucleotide away, making a read error possible. The CDR3: CASRFQGLANEKLFF. The DNA for the CDR3 is TGTGCCAGCAGGTTCCAGGGGTTAGCTAATGAAAAACTGTTTTTT. The chain links TRBV5-5 to TRBJ1-4, with D possibly being TRBD1 (6 bases). This CDR3 spans 15 amino acids. V gave up 5 bases and J gave up 3 bases, with 14 bases separating them. Germline V CDR1 and CDR2: SGHKS, YYEKEE (reference sequence).

As concerns this clonotype: The junction shows a germline mismatch at one end, possibly a read error. The chain links TRBV11-1 to TRBJ2-1; D is undetermined. The CDR3 contains 12 residues. Germline V lookup: CDR1 SGHAT, CDR2 FQDESV (reference sequence). CDR3 sequence: CASSLGWDELFF. The CDR3 nucleotides read TGTGCCAGCAGCTTAGGGTGGGATGAGCTGTTCTTT.

Of note for this clonotype: One base away lies a much larger clone, so this may be a sequencing read error. The chain links TRBV10-3 to TRBJ1-2; D gene uncertain. CDR1 and CDR2 from the germline V gene are ENHRY and SYGVKD. The length of the CDR3 is 14 residues. CDR3 sequence (DNA): TGTACCATCAGTGGCCAAGGAGGTAGCTATGGCTACACCTTC. Translation gives CTISGQGGSYGYTF.

This clonotype was seen many times. This chain links TRBV12-3 or TRBV12-4 with TRBJ2-3, with a tentative D call TRBD2 (5 bases). Trimming removed 8 bases from V and 0 bases from J, with 12 bases in between. The CDR3 length is 14 residues. This CDR3 reads CASPEAGSTDTQYF. The CDR3 DNA reads TGTGCCAGCCCGGAGGCGGGTAGCACAGATACGCAGTATTTT.

About this clonotype: A much larger clone lies a single base off, so this may be a read error. This chain joins TRBV12-3 or TRBV12-4 and TRBJ2-2, with 10 bases matching TRBD2. The CDR3 has 15 amino acids. CDR3 bases: TGTGCCAGCAGACAAGCGGGAGGGAGGACCGGGGAGCTGATTTTT. Translation gives CASRQAGGRTGELIF.

Details on this clonotype: A single base separates this from a much larger clone, so it may be a read error. J is TRBJ2-7 and V is TRBV12-3 or TRBV12-4, with D perhaps matching TRBD2 (6 bases). V was clipped by 0 bases and J by 9 bases, with 15 bases between them. The CDR3 runs to 14 residues. CDR3 in amino acids: CASSLAGTGIGQYF. In nucleotides, the CDR3 is TGTGCCAGCAGTTTAGCGGGGACTGGGATCGGGCAGTACTTC.

About this clonotype: Possible read error: a much larger clone is one base away. The chain employs TRBV10-3 and TRBJ2-7; 7 bases match TRBD2. Germline CDR1 reads ENHRY; CDR2 reads SYGVKD. The trim removed 4 bases at V and 2 bases at J, leaving 8 bases unmatched. This CDR3 spans 15 amino acids. The CDR3 DNA follows: TGTGCCATCAGTGTCGGGGCTAGCGGAACCTACGAGCAGTACTTC. Translation: CAISVGASGTYEQYF.

This clonotype was seen only a few times. A read error may explain this, as a much larger clone is one base away. This chain joins TRBV29-1 and TRBJ1-1, with a possible D match to TRBD1 (5 bases). Looked up from germline, CDR1 is SQVTM and CDR2 is ANQGSEA. The CDR3 is 11 amino acids. V lost 7 bases, J lost 1 base, and 7 bases lay in between. CDR3: CSGGGNTEAFF. The CDR3 DNA sequence: TGCAGCGGTGGGGGGAACACTGAAGCTTTCTTT.

V and J are TRBV5-6 and TRBJ1-5, with D maybe TRBD1 (6 bases). There are 14 residues in the CDR3. Trimming left V 2 bases short and J 6 bases short, with 12 bases between. CDR1 and CDR2 (germline): SGHDT, YYEEEE. The CDR3 here is CASSFRRGGQPQHF. The CDR3 DNA follows: TGTGCCAGCAGCTTCCGGCGAGGGGGTCAGCCCCAGCATTTT.

This sequence joins TRBV6-2 or TRBV6-3 and TRBJ1-1, with a possible D match to TRBD1 (5 bases). CDR3 length: 14 residues. Germline loops: CDR1 MNHEY, CDR2 SVGEGT. Deletions cut 5 bases from V and 6 bases from J, with 16 bases between. The CDR3 DNA is TGTGCCAGCAGTCCACAGGATGGGGGACCTGAAGCTTTCTTT. Protein sequence: CASSPQDGGPEAFF.

The chain has TRBV5-6 and TRBJ2-5, with D unclear. V was shortened by 4 bases and J by 0 bases, with 10 bases between the two germline ends. The CDR3 contains 14 residues. The germline gives CDR1 SGHDT, CDR2 YYEEEE. The chain's CDR3 is CASSNRGYQETQYF. The CDR3 DNA reads as TGTGCCAGCAGCAACCGAGGTTACCAAGAGACCCAGTACTTC.

The chain links TRBV6-6 to TRBJ2-2, with D possibly matching TRBD1 (6 bases). Between the trimmed V and J ends, which lost 2 bases and 6 bases, there was a span of 13 bases. Germline V CDR1 and CDR2: MNHNY, SVGAGI (reference sequence). The CDR3 sequence is 15 residues long. DNA for the CDR3: TGTGCCAGCAGTTACCGGGGTGAGGGGGCCGGGGAGCTGTTTTTT. Protein: CASSYRGEGAGELFF.

A note on this clonotype: A much more abundant neighbour one base away suggests this may be a read error. The genes are TRBV6-2 or TRBV6-3 and TRBJ2-7; D possibly uses TRBD1 or TRBD2 (5 bases each). From germline, CDR1 is MNHEY and CDR2 SVGEGT. The length of the CDR3 is 15 residues. Written as DNA, the CDR3 is TGTACCAGCACGTCGAGGGGAACTGGGAGAGACGAGCAGTACTTC. This translates into CTSTSRGTGRDEQYF.

Note on this clonotype: One end of the junction does not line up with germline, which may come from a read error. V and J are TRBV12-3 or TRBV12-4 and TRBJ1-4; TRBD1 aligns across 10 bases. This CDR3 spans 15 amino acids. The CDR3 spells CASIKTGGANEKPFF. DNA of the CDR3: TGTGCCAGCATCAAGACAGGGGGCGCTAATGAAAAACCGTTTTTT.

Comment on this clonotype: The junction and the germline gene differ at one end; a read error may be behind it. V is TRBV4-3 and J is TRBJ2-1; possibly TRBD2 for D (5 bases). CDR1 is LGHNA, CDR2 YSLEER, per germline. The CDR3 sequence is 20 residues long. The CDR3 coding sequence is TGCGCCAGCAGCCAAGATGCACTAGTGATCTTTGGGAGCTCCCACAATAAGCAGTTCTTC. Residues: CASSQDALVIFGSSHNKQFF.

Points on this clonotype: An end of the junction differs from the germline gene, which may be a read error. This chain uses TRBV11-2 with TRBJ2-1; TRBD2 might be the D (6 bases). Looked up from germline, CDR1 is SGHAT and CDR2 is FQNNGV. CDR3 size: 15 residues. The CDR3 DNA sequence: TGTGCCAGCAGCATAGACGGGAGTATCGCCAATGAGCAGTTCTTC. Protein sequence: CASSIDGSIANEQFF.

Turning to this clonotype: Compared with germline, one end of the junction differs, possibly owing to a read error. The chain is built from TRBV11-2 and TRBJ2-5; 7 nucleotides line up with TRBD1. Germline loops: CDR1 SGHAT, CDR2 FQNNGV. This CDR3 is built from 14 residues. Here the CDR3 reads CANSSGQHRETQYF. The CDR3, as DNA: TGTGCCAACAGCTCGGGACAGCACCGAGAGACCCAGTACTTC.

In its sample, this clonotype was seen a few times. J is TRBJ2-7 and V is TRBV5-1; D is possibly TRBD2 (6 bases). The V and J ends lost 0 bases and 4 bases respectively, with 11 bases between them. This CDR3 is built from 14 residues. Germline CDR1 and CDR2: SGHRS and YFSETQ. Here the CDR3 reads CASSLGSGEYEQYF. DNA for the CDR3: TGCGCCAGCAGCTTGGGTTCGGGAGAATACGAGCAGTACTTC. Complete variable domain (other parts from reference TRBV5-1 and TRBJ2-7): KAGVTQTPRYLIKTRGQQVTLSCSPISGHRSVSWYQQTPGQGLQFLFEYFSETQRNKGNFPGRFSGRQFSNSRSEMNVSTLELGDSALYLCASSLGSGEYEQYFGPGTRLTVT.

J is TRBJ1-3 and V is TRBV7-2; D uncertain. CDR3 length equals 13 residues. Germline V gene sequence: CDR1 SGHTA, CDR2 FQGNSA. Trimming stripped 2 bases from V and 2 bases from J, with 4 bases between. CDR3 sequence reads: CASSLLTGNTIYF. CDR3 bases: TGTGCCAGCAGCTTATTGACTGGAAACACCATATATTTT.

V usage is TRBV5-1 and J usage is TRBJ1-1, with unresolved D. Germline V gene data show CDR1 as SGHRS and CDR2 as YFSETQ. The CDR3 length is 13 residues. V lost 9 bases and J 3 bases, leaving 15 bases between the germline ends. The chain's CDR3 is CANTLRRDTEAFF. DNA for the CDR3: TGCGCCAACACCCTCAGGAGGGACACTGAAGCTTTCTTT. The full variable domain, in which reference TRBV5-1 and TRBJ1-1 provide the parts outside the CDR3, is KAGVTQTPRYLIKTRGQQVTLSCSPISGHRSVSWYQQTPGQGLQFLFEYFSETQRNKGNFPGRFSGRQFSNSRSEMNVSTLELGDSALYLCANTLRRDTEAFFGQGTRLTVV.